Presented here are 31 T cell receptor beta chains from one specimen sequenced in a study of blood T cell repertoires in COVID-19. The repertoire was sequenced with immunoSEQ multiplex PCR; TCRdb's copy has only in-frame clones and lacks some. The sample includes over 200,000 clones, approximately 84% of them seen just once. The material sequenced was PBMCs or T cells enriched from blood (not recorded which). Receptors were obtained from a man aged 55 to 70 who had recovered from COVID-19.

The chain has TRBV24-1 and TRBJ2-2; possibly TRBD2 for D (5 bases). V was cut by 10 bases and J by 6 bases, with 8 bases left in between. Germline V gives CDR1 KGHDR, CDR2 SFDVKD. This CDR3 region has 11 residues. DNA for the CDR3: TGTGCCACGAAGGAGGCCGGGGAGCTGTTTTTT. This codes for CATKEAGELFF.

This chain uses TRBV7-2 with TRBJ2-1; 9 bases map to TRBD1. Per germline, CDR1 SGHTA and CDR2 FQGNSA. The CDR3 loop spans 16 amino acids. V was pared by 1 base and J by 7 bases, with 8 bases of the junction left unmatched. DNA for the CDR3: TGTGCCAGCAGCTTAGGATCAGGACAGGGGATGAATGAGCAGTTCTTC. Protein: CASSLGSGQGMNEQFF. Looking up the rest from reference TRBV7-2 and TRBJ2-1 gives the full variable domain: GAGVSQSPSNKVTEKGKDVELRCDPISGHTALYWYRQSLGQGLEFLIYFQGNSAPDKSGLPSDRFSAERTGGSVSTLTIQRTQQEDSAVYLCASSLGSGQGMNEQFFGPGTRLTVL.

The rearrangement uses TRBV5-1 and TRBJ1-6; D is unclear. Germline-derived CDR1 and CDR2 are SGHRS and YFSETQ. V shed 7 bases and J shed 6 bases, with 14 bases lying between them. CDR3 length: 14 residues. CDR3 sequence reads: CASRASPGNSPLHF. The CDR3 nucleotides read TGCGCCAGCCGCGCCTCCCCTGGTAATTCACCCCTCCACTTT.

This clone was found once. The gene calls are TRBV5-4 and TRBJ2-1; tentatively, D is TRBD1 (6 bases). Trimming shortened V by 4 bases and J by 8 bases, and 16 bases separated the two germline ends. The CDR3 length is 14 residues. Germline assignment: CDR1 SGHNT and CDR2 YYREEE (reference sequence). The CDR3 reads CASSPRTVFDEQFF. The CDR3 nucleotides read TGTGCCAGCAGCCCGCGGACAGTTTTCGATGAGCAGTTCTTC.

The chain has TRBV24-1 and TRBJ2-2; D may be TRBD1 (6 bases). CDR3 size: 16 residues. CDR1 and CDR2 from the germline V gene are KGHDR and SFDVKD. The V gene lost 2 bases and the J gene lost 5 bases, with 14 bases spanning the gap. CDR3 sequence: CATSDSLQGLTGELFF. The CDR3 nucleotides read TGTGCCACCAGTGATTCGCTTCAGGGGTTGACCGGGGAGCTGTTTTTT.

The rearrangement joins TRBV6-5 to TRBJ1-3; D ambiguous. Trimming cost V 2 bases and J 0 bases, with 8 bases left between them. The germline gives CDR1 MNHEY, CDR2 SVGAGI. This CDR3 region has 15 residues. DNA of the CDR3: TGTGCCAGCAGTTACCAAGCTGGCTCTGGAAACACCATATATTTT. Residues: CASSYQAGSGNTIYF.

The chain combines TRBV6-4 with TRBJ2-3; 8 bases match TRBD1. The V gene's germline CDR1 is MRHNA and CDR2 SNTAGT. V lost 5 bases and J lost 2; bases outside the gene matches: 6. The CDR3 totals 15 residues. CDR3 nucleotide sequence: TGTGCCAGCAGTTTCGGACAGGGAGACACAGATACGCAGTATTTT. Its translation is CASSFGQGDTDTQYF.

The chain combines TRBV13 with TRBJ2-1, with D possibly matching TRBD2 (7 bases). In germline, CDR1 is PRHDT, CDR2 FYEKMQ (reference sequence). V was cut by 5 bases and J by 0 bases, with 26 bases left in between. This CDR3 comprises 20 residues. The CDR3 loop reads CASSPGTLERGVSSYNEQFF. CDR3 in DNA: TGTGCCAGCAGCCCGGGGACATTGGAGCGGGGTGTAAGCTCCTACAATGAGCAGTTCTTC.

This chain connects TRBV6-2 or TRBV6-3 to TRBJ1-1; the D gene is possibly TRBD1 (6 bases). Trimming pared 5 bases from V and 4 bases from J, leaving 17 bases between. The V gene's germline CDR1 is MNHEY and CDR2 SVGEGT. This CDR3 is built from 15 residues. The CDR3 bases are TGTGCCAGCAGTAGACTGGGGGCGGGCGGCACTGAAGCTTTCTTT. Protein product: CASSRLGAGGTEAFF.

The chain carries TRBV6-5 and TRBJ1-2, with D perhaps TRBD1 (6 bases). The CDR3 contains 14 residues. The germline CDR1 and CDR2 sequences are MNHEY and SVGAGI. V shed 6 bases and J shed 4 bases, with 15 bases lying between them. CDR3 DNA sequence: TGTGCCAGCAGCCCCAACAGGGCCGGCTATGGCTACACCTTC. This encodes CASSPNRAGYGYTF.

The J gene is TRBJ2-5, the V gene TRBV9; the D is unclear. Germline V CDR1 and CDR2: SGDLS, YYNGEE. This CDR3 is built from 14 residues. V dropped 0 bases and J dropped 5 bases, with 11 bases sitting between them. In nucleotides, the CDR3 is TGTGCCAGCAGCGTAGCTCTGCAGGCGGAGACCCAGTACTTC. Residues: CASSVALQAETQYF.

The V gene is TRBV28, the J gene TRBJ2-1; D ambiguous. V lost 3 bases and J 4 bases, leaving 4 bases between the germline ends. This CDR3 spans 12 amino acids. Germline assignment: CDR1 MDHEN and CDR2 SYDVKM. The chain's CDR3 is CASSLRYNEQFF. CDR3 coding DNA: TGTGCCAGCAGTTTGCGATACAATGAGCAGTTCTTC.

The chain employs TRBV7-6 and TRBJ2-2; 7 bases line up with TRBD1. The germline V gene encodes CDR1 SGHVS and CDR2 FNYEAQ. Germline trimming cut 5 bases from V and 5 bases from J; bases unmatched to any gene: 11. CDR3 size: 16 residues. The CDR3 protein is CASSLTGLRGTGELFF. The DNA of the CDR3 is TGTGCCAGCAGCCTGACAGGGTTAAGAGGGACCGGGGAGCTGTTTTTT.

This rearrangement joins TRBV7-9 to TRBJ2-5; D is unresolved. This CDR3 region has 15 residues. V lost 5 bases and J lost 6, with 19 bases in between. CDR1 and CDR2 (germline): SEHNR, FQNEAQ (reference sequence). CDR3: CASSRVSAGSKTQYF. DNA of the CDR3: TGTGCCAGCAGCCGGGTCAGCGCTGGTTCGAAGACCCAGTACTTC. The whole variable domain, remainder taken from reference TRBV7-9 and TRBJ2-5, is DTGVSQNPRHKITKRGQNVTFRCDPISEHNRLYWYRQTLGQGPEFLTYFQNEAQLEKSRLLSDRFSAERPKGSFSTLEIQRTEQGDSAMYLCASSRVSAGSKTQYFGPGTRLLVL.

J is TRBJ1-6 and V is TRBV7-9, with TRBD1 as a possible D gene (5 bases). V lost 1 base to trimming and J lost 6 bases, with 10 bases between them. This CDR3 region has 15 residues. Germline V gives CDR1 SEHNR, CDR2 FQNEAQ (reference sequence). In nucleotides, the CDR3 is TGTGCCAGCAGCTTAGGGACAATGCCTAATTCACCCCTCCACTTT. Its protein is CASSLGTMPNSPLHF.

V is TRBV5-4 and J is TRBJ1-2; D is perhaps TRBD1 (6 bases). V dropped 4 bases and J dropped 4 bases, with 23 bases sitting between them. The CDR3 sequence is 17 residues long. Germline V CDR1 and CDR2: SGHNT, YYREEE (reference sequence). CDR3 in amino acids: CASSHPDPQGLGYGYTF. The CDR3 DNA sequence: TGTGCCAGCAGCCATCCCGACCCCCAGGGGTTGGGCTATGGCTACACCTTC. The entire variable domain, with the rest obtained from reference TRBV5-4 and TRBJ1-2, is as follows: ETGVTQSPTHLIKTRGQQVTLRCSSQSGHNTVSWYQQALGQGPQFIFQYYREEENGRGNFPPRFSGLQFPNYSSELNVNALELDDSALYLCASSHPDPQGLGYGYTFGSGTRLTVV.

The V gene is TRBV7-8, the J gene TRBJ1-5; TRBD1 matches 9 bases. From germline, CDR1 is SGHVS and CDR2 FQNEAQ. The CDR3 is 15 amino acids. The J segment lost 6 bases and the V segment lost 0 bases, leaving 3 bases of the junction unmatched. For the CDR3, the DNA is TGTGCCAGCAGCTTAGCGGGACAGGGAGGTCAGCCCCAGCATTTT. Residues: CASSLAGQGGQPQHF. Drawing the rest from reference TRBV7-8 and TRBJ1-5, the complete variable domain is GAGVSQSPRYKVAKRGQDVALRCDPISGHVSLFWYQQALGQGPEFLTYFQNEAQLDKSGLPSDRFFAERPEGSVSTLKIQRTQQEDSAVYLCASSLAGQGGQPQHFGDGTRLSIL.

This clone occurred a few times. The chain joins TRBV5-1 to TRBJ1-3; possibly TRBD1 for D (6 bases). CDR1 and CDR2 (germline): SGHRS, YFSETQ. Trimming stripped 2 bases from V and 3 bases from J, with 12 bases between. CDR3 length: 15 amino acids. DNA of the CDR3: TGCGCCAGCAGCTTTGGACAGATGAATGGAAACACCATATATTTT. This gives the protein CASSFGQMNGNTIYF.

The chain combines TRBV4-2 with TRBJ2-7; TRBD1 agrees at 12 bases. CDR3 size: 18 residues. Germline CDR1 is LGHNA and CDR2 is YNFKEQ. Germline trimming cut 0 bases from V and 5 bases from J; bases unmatched to any gene: 11. As DNA, the CDR3 is TGTGCCAGCAGCCAAGAAAGCGGGCCGGGACAGGGGGCCAACGAGCAGTACTTC. The encoded protein is CASSQESGPGQGANEQYF.

V is TRBV18 and J is TRBJ2-6, with D maybe TRBD1 (6 bases). Trimming took 3 bases from V and 3 from J, leaving 9 bases between them. CDR1 is KGHSH and CDR2 is LQKENI in the germline V gene. The CDR3 spans 15 residues. The CDR3 DNA is TGTGCCAGCTCACCCCGCAGGGGTGGGGCCAACGTCCTGACTTTC. Amino acids: CASSPRRGGANVLTF.

A note on this clone: A junction boundary mismatches the germline segment, possibly from a read error. V gene TRBV7-7 combines with J gene TRBJ2-2; 9 bases align to TRBD2. CDR3 length: 16 residues. The germline gives CDR1 SSHAT, CDR2 FNYEAQ (reference sequence). CDR3 DNA sequence: TGTGCTAGCAGTCCATCGACTAGCGGGAACACCGGGGAGCTGTTTTTT. This codes for CASSPSTSGNTGELFF.

The CDR3 DNA follows: TGTGCCAGCAGTTTAGGGCAGACAAGTGAGCAGTTCTTC. Translating gives CASSLGQTSEQFF. The chain carries TRBV27 and TRBJ2-1; D not resolved. The CDR3 totals 13 residues. Germline V gene sequence: CDR1 MNHEY, CDR2 SMNVEV (reference sequence). V lost 2 bases, J lost 9 bases, and 11 bases lay in between.

This chain joins TRBV27 and TRBJ1-6, with TRBD1 as a possible D gene (5 bases). V shed 3 bases and J shed 7 bases, with 10 bases lying between them. The CDR3 runs to 14 residues. Germline loops: CDR1 MNHEY, CDR2 SMNVEV (reference sequence). This chain's CDR3 is CASSFAGLNSPLHF. DNA for the CDR3: TGTGCCAGCAGTTTCGCAGGGCTAAATTCACCCCTCCACTTT.

The chain links TRBV19 to TRBJ1-5; 10 positions agree with TRBD1. The CDR3 contains 18 residues. Germline V gene data show CDR1 as LNHDA and CDR2 as SQIVND (reference sequence). V trimming: 6 bases; J trimming: 0 bases; junction bases outside the gene matches: 11. The CDR3 sequence is CASRRDRGGDGSNQPQHF. The CDR3 coding sequence is TGTGCCAGTAGAAGGGACAGGGGCGGCGATGGTAGCAATCAGCCCCAGCATTTT. Combining the CDR3 with reference TRBV19 and TRBJ1-5 gives the whole variable domain DGGITQSPKYLFRKEGQNVTLSCEQNLNHDAMYWYRQDPGQGLRLIYYSQIVNDFQKGDIAEGYSVSREKKESFPLTVTSAQKNPTAFYLCASRRDRGGDGSNQPQHFGDGTRLSIL.

This clone was observed a single time. V and J are TRBV4-2 and TRBJ2-3; 8 positions agree with TRBD2. V dropped 4 bases and J dropped 2; count of bases not matched to a gene: 11. The CDR3 has 17 residues. Germline values: CDR1 LGHNA, CDR2 YNFKEQ. CDR3 sequence (DNA): TGTGCCAGCAGCCCCCAAGCAGCGGGGGCAAACACAGATACGCAGTATTTT. It translates to CASSPQAAGANTDTQYF.

A word on this clone: This CDR3 is also generated by other DNA sequences in the sample. The chain uses TRBV10-3 and TRBJ1-2; TRBD1 is a possible D gene (5 bases). The CDR3 consists of 12 residues. Trimming took off 4 bases at V and 3 bases at J, with 6 bases between the two ends. In germline, CDR1 is ENHRY, CDR2 SYGVKD. This CDR3 reads CAISGGDYGYTF. The CDR3 nucleotides are TGTGCCATCAGTGGGGGGGACTATGGCTACACCTTC.

This rearrangement joins TRBV6-5 to TRBJ1-1; TRBD1 matches at 12 bases. V shed 7 bases and J 4 bases; nucleotides not matched to a gene: 7. CDR3 length: 15 amino acids. Germline CDR1 reads MNHEY; CDR2 reads SVGAGI. CDR3 sequence: CASTRGTGGGTEAFF. CDR3 sequence (DNA): TGTGCCAGCACGAGGGGGACAGGGGGCGGCACTGAAGCTTTCTTT.

The chain employs TRBV11-2 and TRBJ2-7; 7 bases match TRBD1. The CDR3 is 15 amino acids. Germline V gene sequence: CDR1 SGHAT, CDR2 FQNNGV. V trimming: 1 base; J trimming: 2 bases; junction bases outside the gene matches: 5. The CDR3 region has the DNA TGTGCCAGCAGCTTAGGACAGGGTTGGCCCTACGAGCAGTACTTC. This codes for CASSLGQGWPYEQYF.

This clone was seen a few times. The rearrangement uses TRBV6-5 and TRBJ1-6; no reliable D call. In germline, CDR1 is MNHEY, CDR2 SVGAGI. CDR3 size: 14 residues. Trimming cost V 4 bases and J 7 bases, with 11 bases left between them. This CDR3 reads CASSSRTNNSPLHF. CDR3 in DNA: TGTGCCAGCAGTTCCCGGACTAACAATTCACCCCTCCACTTT.

The chain carries TRBV5-4 and TRBJ2-1; D might be TRBD2 (6 bases). The V gene's germline CDR1 is SGHNT and CDR2 YYREEE (reference sequence). The CDR3 loop spans 17 amino acids. V dropped 2 bases and J dropped 4 bases, with 19 bases sitting between them. The CDR3 reads CASSFGTGVSAYNEQFF. CDR3 DNA: TGTGCCAGCAGCTTTGGGACTGGGGTTAGTGCGTACAATGAGCAGTTCTTC.

The V call is TRBV5-1, the J call TRBJ2-5, with TRBD2 identical over 9 bases. V lost 4 bases to trimming and J lost 2 bases; unmatched junction nucleotides: 6. CDR3 length equals 15 residues. Germline V gives CDR1 SGHRS, CDR2 YFSETQ. CDR3 protein: CASSQRAGGQETQYF. DNA of the CDR3: TGCGCCAGCAGCCAAAGAGCGGGGGGACAAGAGACCCAGTACTTC.